The clone carrying this TCR beta chain came up a few times. The sample belongs to a study of blood T cell repertoires in COVID-19. Germline V lookup: CDR1 ENHRY, CDR2 SYGVKD. The J segment lost 6 bases and the V segment lost 3 bases, leaving 13 bases of the junction unmatched. CDR3 size: 17 residues. In the study's own analysis: From reference gene primer amplification, estimates of nucleated cell counts were derived. Produced via immunoSEQ multiplex PCR; TCRdb's table is partial and in-frame only. V and J calls and clone size are as listed in that table; D and trimming were resolved from the DNA. Among a few hundred thousand clones, roughly 87% were seen once, and the ten largest hold roughly 1%.

The sequence was obtained from a woman in her twenties or thirties who had recovered from COVID-19. V usage is TRBV10-3 and J usage is TRBJ2-7; the match to TRBD2 covers 11 bases. Sequenced input: PBMCs or T cells enriched from blood (not recorded which). The CDR3 is CAISESTSGGPQGEQYF. CDR3 in DNA: TGTGCCATCAGTGAATCTACTAGCGGGGGACCCCAAGGCGAGCAGTACTTC.